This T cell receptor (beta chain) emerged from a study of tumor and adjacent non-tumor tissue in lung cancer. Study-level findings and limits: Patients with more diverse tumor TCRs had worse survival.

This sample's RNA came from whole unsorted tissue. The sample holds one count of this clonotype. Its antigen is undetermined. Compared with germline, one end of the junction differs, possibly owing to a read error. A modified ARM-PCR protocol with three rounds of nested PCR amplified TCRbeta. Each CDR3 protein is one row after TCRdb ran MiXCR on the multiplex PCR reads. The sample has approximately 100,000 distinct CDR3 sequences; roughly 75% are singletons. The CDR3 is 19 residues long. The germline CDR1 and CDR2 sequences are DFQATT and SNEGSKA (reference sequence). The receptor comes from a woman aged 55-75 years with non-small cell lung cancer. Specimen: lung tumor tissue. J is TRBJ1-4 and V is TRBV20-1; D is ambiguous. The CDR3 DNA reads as TGCAGTGTTAGACTTGGGGAGCCCGGGGAAGGCGCAACTAATGAAAAACTGTTTTTT. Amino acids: CSVRLGEPGEGATNEKLFF.